This record concerns one T cell receptor (beta chain) sequence. What this receptor recognizes is not known. Per-base qualities were not stored, and no clone one base away is much larger. This sample stems from a study of blood T cells in healthy people across ages (dated by TCRdb to 2014 to 2015). Regarding the complete study: In model experiments, template switching captured about one uniquely barcoded TCR beta cDNA molecule for every two T cells. The study measured age-related changes in TCR beta repertoire diversity using deep sequencing normalized with unique cDNA molecular identifiers. The donors were split into four age groups: young (average 16 years), middle-aged (more than 35), aged (more than 60) and long-lived (approximately 89). Donors of different ages were randomly distributed across sequencing lanes to avoid experimental bias. The study analyzed two additional independent replicas of 1 million unique cDNA reads from the same blood draw for two donors, one aged 18 to 30 and one aged 80 or older.

What the research found in general, with its limitations: Observed TCR beta diversity per million T cells fell roughly linearly with age, and a significant reduction was already apparent by age around 40. Since profiling was done on bulk unsorted PBMCs, naive and antigen-experienced compartments could not be conclusively compared. There was a strong correlation between observed TCR beta diversity and the percentage of naive T cells measured by flow cytometry. Estimates of total diversity from one million sequenced T cells were regarded as lower bounds and underestimates. Donor CMV infection status was unknown, potentially confounding age-related changes in expanded clonotypes. The long-lived group showed more naive CD4+ T cells, fewer expanded clones and increased TCR diversity than the aged group, suggesting age selection.

Library construction relied on 5' RACE. The sequencer was an Illumina HiSeq 2500. A second PCR of roughly 6 to 11 cycles was performed with a sample-barcoded 5' primer and a J-beta primer mix. A template-switch 5' adaptor carrying 12 random nucleotides introduced a unique molecular identifier onto each TCR beta cDNA molecule. At least 2.5 million CDR3-containing paired-end reads were obtained from each sample. The Mint cDNA synthesis kit, primed by a TRBC-specific oligonucleotide, was used to synthesize first-strand cDNA from all RNA. After uracil-DNA glycosylase treatment, a first 18-cycle PCR used universal primers M1SS and BC2_uni_R on all cDNA. Per the authors' processing: For normalization, 1 million high-quality reads, each with a distinct molecular identifier, were randomly selected from each sample. Reads sharing molecular identifiers were discarded rather than binned into consensus sequences. MiTCR, with a Q25 quality threshold and the strictest error-elimination algorithm, was used for CDR3 identification, clonotype clustering and error correction. A nonparametric unseen species model with Euler transformation was used to estimate a lower bound on total TCR beta diversity. TCRdb itself trimmed the public reads at Q25 with fastp, ran MiXCR and retained productive beta chains. Each CDR3 protein appears once, grouped with its most common genes and DNA. TCRdb, not the authors, supplied the V and J calls. The sample profile shows about 750,000 distinct CDR3 sequences; roughly 50% of them were found once. The ten biggest clones cover around 41% of the sample.

V and J are truncated by 5 bases and 4 bases respectively, leaving an intervening sequence of 17 bases. The CDR3 spans 14 residues, from the cysteine through the phenylalanine. This entry keeps only the CDR3 DNA: 42 bases, framed from base 1. CDR1 and CDR2 (SQVTM, ANQGSEA) derive from the germline V gene. The donors were under 40 Caucasian individuals from Russia, aged roughly 6 to 100 years, who were systemically healthy. Roughly 10 milliliters of peripheral blood were drawn from each donor into EDTA-treated Vacutainer tubes. Ficoll-Paque density-gradient centrifugation was used to isolate PBMCs, with at least 7 million obtained per sample. Trizol reagent was used to extract total RNA from PBMCs, with at least 5.5 micrograms per sample. For every donor, flow cytometry on a PBMC aliquot measured the percentage of naive CD45RAhigh/CD27high T cells.

This sequence originates from a man older than 75 in good health. The rearrangement joined TRBV29-1 to TRBJ1-1; a tentative D call is TRBD1 (5 bases match). The sequenced sample consisted of blood. The nucleotide sequence is given as TGCAGCGTTTCCCCCGGGGCTGCCACCACTGAAGCTTTCTTT. It specifies CSVSPGAATTEAFF.